This TCR beta chain originates from a study of type 1 regulatory T cells. In the study overall: T-allo10 is an in vitro-generated, Tr1-enriched CD4 T cell product specific for alloantigen.

This clonotype was picked up a small number of times. TCRdb fed the reads into MiXCR, producing one record per CDR3 protein. The sample carries about 100,000 distinct CDR3 sequences, about a third recorded once. This CDR3 spans 18 amino acids. The germline CDR1 and CDR2 sequences are DFQATT and SNEGSKA (reference sequence). J was trimmed by 1 base and V by 1 base; bases with no gene match: 11. The rearrangement uses TRBV20-1 and TRBJ2-2; 8 nucleotides match TRBD1. This receptor was obtained from a human donor in good health. The material sequenced was CD4+ T cells, either the whole sample or a sorted fraction (not recorded which). Written as DNA, the CDR3 is TGCAGTGCTAGAGCGGGAAACCGGGACAGGCGGAACACCGGGGAGCTGTTTTTT. Its protein product is CSARAGNRDRRNTGELFF.